The 15 T cell receptor beta chains below were found in one sample sequenced in a study of OX40 agonist ivuxolimab in advanced cancers. Some clones are missing from TCRdb's copy, which holds only in-frame ones; the method was immunoSEQ multiplex PCR. The sample contains some 65,000 clones, roughly 90% of which appear only once. Specimen: CD4+ or CD8+ T cells sorted from blood, collected in a trial of the OX40 agonist ivuxolimab. All receptors come from an adult with an advanced solid tumor such as melanoma, head and neck, liver or kidney cancer.

The rearrangement links TRBV30 to TRBJ1-2; TRBD1 matches at 7 bases. The CDR3 spans 14 residues. The trim removed 5 bases at V and 8 bases at J, leaving 14 bases unmatched. CDR1 and CDR2 (germline): GTSNPN, SVGIG (reference sequence). The chain's CDR3 is CAWGPQPGGGGYTF. For the CDR3, the DNA is TGTGCCTGGGGCCCCCAGCCAGGGGGAGGGGGCTACACCTTC.

J is TRBJ1-3 and V is TRBV2, with D hard to call. Trimming removed 5 bases from V and 0 bases from J, with 8 bases in between. CDR3 length: 14 amino acids. Germline loops: CDR1 SNHLY, CDR2 FYNNEI. This CDR3 is CASSFSGSGNTIYF. The CDR3, as DNA: TGTGCCAGCAGTTTCAGTGGCTCTGGAAACACCATATATTTT.

V and J are TRBV11-2 and TRBJ2-1, with D perhaps matching TRBD1 or TRBD2 (5 bases each). V lost 2 bases and J 3 bases, leaving 11 bases between the germline ends. The germline V gene has CDR1 SGHAT and CDR2 FQNNGV. The CDR3 extends over 15 amino acids. The DNA of the CDR3 is TGTGCCAGCAGCTTACCGGGGACGGTCTACAATGAGCAGTTCTTC. Protein: CASSLPGTVYNEQFF.

This rearrangement joins TRBV19 to TRBJ1-3; D is ambiguous. The CDR3 is 15 residues long. Trimming pared 9 bases from V and 4 bases from J, leaving 19 bases between. Germline CDR1 LNHDA, CDR2 SQIVND (reference sequence). CDR3 DNA sequence: TGTGCCAGCCGGTCCTCCACACCTTCCGGAAACACCATATATTTT. The encoded protein is CASRSSTPSGNTIYF.

This chain links TRBV7-3 with TRBJ2-6, with D uncertain. The CDR3 is 16 amino acids. V lost 4 bases and J lost 0, with 10 bases in between. Germline CDR1 and CDR2: SGHTA and FQGTGA. CDR3 coding DNA: TGTGCCAGCAGCTCCGACGCCTACTCTGGGGCCAACGTCCTGACTTTC. Protein sequence: CASSSDAYSGANVLTF.

This chain uses TRBV5-8 with TRBJ2-3; D may match TRBD1 or TRBD2 (5 bases each). Trimming left V 4 bases short and J 4 bases short, with 19 bases between. The germline V gene encodes CDR1 SGHTS and CDR2 YDEGEE. The CDR3 extends over 16 amino acids. The CDR3 loop reads CASSHQRGPWADTQYF. For the CDR3, the DNA is TGTGCCAGCAGCCACCAAAGGGGACCCTGGGCAGATACGCAGTATTTT.

The J gene is TRBJ1-2, the V gene TRBV7-3; D is unresolved. The germline V gene encodes CDR1 SGHTA and CDR2 FQGTGA. The V end was cut by 6 bases, the J end by 6 bases, with 14 bases between. CDR3 length equals 13 residues. The CDR3 DNA is TGTGCCAGCAGACTCAACGCTGGGGATGGCTACACCTTC. It encodes CASRLNAGDGYTF.

The gene calls are TRBV15 and TRBJ2-6; D not resolved. Trimming took off 3 bases at V and 2 bases at J, with 11 bases between the two ends. CDR3 length: 16 amino acids. CDR1 LNHNV and CDR2 YYDKDF come from the germline V gene (reference sequence). Here the CDR3 reads CATSRGRSAGANVLTF. For the CDR3, the DNA is TGTGCCACCAGCAGGGGTAGGAGCGCTGGGGCCAACGTCCTGACTTTC. Full variable domain (outside the CDR3, taken from reference TRBV15 and TRBJ2-6): DAMVIQNPRYQVTQFGKPVTLSCSQTLNHNVMYWYQQKSSQAPKLLFHYYDKDFNNEADTPDNFQSRRPNTSFCFLDIRSPGLGDTAMYLCATSRGRSAGANVLTFGAGSRLTVL.

This chain uses TRBV5-6 with TRBJ1-2; possible D gene TRBD1, 5 bases. There are 17 residues in the CDR3. Germline CDR1 is SGHDT and CDR2 is YYEEEE. Trimming took 0 bases from V and 8 from J, leaving 23 bases between them. CDR3 coding DNA: TGTGCCAGCAGCTTGGCGGTTATGGCAGGGACTTCTATGGGCTACACCTTC. Translating gives CASSLAVMAGTSMGYTF.

The V call is TRBV28, the J call TRBJ2-7, with 10 bases matching TRBD1. This CDR3 comprises 16 residues. Germline V gene data show CDR1 as MDHEN and CDR2 as SYDVKM. V dropped 6 bases and J dropped 3; count of bases not matched to a gene: 11. The CDR3 sequence is CASSPRVGTGDYEQYF. CDR3 bases: TGTGCCAGCAGCCCCCGGGTGGGGACAGGGGACTACGAGCAGTACTTC.

The rearrangement uses TRBV28 and TRBJ2-1, with 11 positions matching TRBD1. CDR1 and CDR2 from the germline V gene are MDHEN and SYDVKM. This CDR3 is built from 17 residues. V trimming: 4 bases; J trimming: 7 bases; junction bases outside the gene matches: 12. In nucleotides, the CDR3 is TGTGCCAGCAGTTCGCGGTGGGGGACAGGGGGATGGAATGAGCAGTTCTTC. Translating gives CASSSRWGTGGWNEQFF.

The V call is TRBV27, the J call TRBJ2-7, with no clear D. V was clipped by 5 bases and J by 3 bases, with 11 bases between them. The CDR3 extends over 13 amino acids. CDR1 MNHEY and CDR2 SMNVEV come from the germline V gene (reference sequence). CDR3 sequence (DNA): TGTGCCAGCAGTCGCGGCCGTCTCTACGAGCAGTACTTC. Its protein is CASSRGRLYEQYF.

The J gene is TRBJ1-4, the V gene TRBV11-2; perhaps TRBD1 as D (6 bases). In germline, CDR1 is SGHAT, CDR2 FQNNGV. The CDR3 runs 17 residues. V lost 5 bases and J lost 8, with 24 bases in between. Here the CDR3 reads CASSHTPEGVGKEKLFF. CDR3 in DNA: TGTGCCAGCAGCCACACCCCGGAGGGGGTCGGGAAGGAAAAACTGTTTTTT.

The chain couples TRBV7-2 to TRBJ2-5; TRBD1 is a possible D gene (6 bases). Trimming cost V 5 bases and J 5 bases, with 15 bases left between them. Germline-derived CDR1 and CDR2 are SGHTA and FQGNSA. The CDR3 is made up of 14 amino acids. Here the CDR3 DNA reads TGTGCCAGCAGCGTCGACAGGTGGGGGGAGACCCAGTACTTC. Amino acids: CASSVDRWGETQYF.

This clone has just one count. This rearrangement joins TRBV19 to TRBJ1-1; a possible D gene is TRBD1 (6 bases). The V and J ends lost 3 bases and 10 bases respectively, with 18 bases between them. From germline, CDR1 is LNHDA and CDR2 SQIVND (reference sequence). CDR3 length: 14 residues. CDR3 amino acids: CASSIFSQGRGAFF. The CDR3 DNA reads TGTGCCAGTAGTATTTTTTCTCAGGGGCGAGGAGCTTTCTTT.